Sequencing of this TCR beta chain was carried out in a study of cytomegalovirus exposure and HLA in healthy donors. Findings and limits, study-wide: A few of the chains that were CMV-associated were confirmed in vitro to be specific for CMV antigens.

The PCR ran on 60 Vbeta and 13 Jbeta primers. Here immunoSEQ multiplex PCR was the method, and the copy in TCRdb shows in-frame clones only, minus some. The repertoire has roughly 180,000 clones, roughly 70% of them found once; the top ten carry 2.9%. Regarding this clone: Its antigen is currently unknown.

The CDR3 runs to 15 residues. Germline trimming cut 2 bases from V and 5 bases from J; bases unmatched to any gene: 5. Germline V gives CDR1 MGHRA, CDR2 YSYEKL. The sample was PBMCs. This chain links TRBV4-1 with TRBJ1-5, with 8 bases identical to TRBD1. The sequence was collected from a male donor in good health and CMV-seronegative. This CDR3 reads CASSQSGQDDQPQHF. The CDR3 DNA is TGCGCCAGCAGCCAATCGGGACAGGATGATCAGCCCCAGCATTTT.